This T cell receptor (beta chain) was retrieved from a study of shared clonotypes between healthy human individuals. The germline V gene has CDR1 GTSNPN and CDR2 SVGIG (reference sequence). This CDR3 contains 15 residues. The method was immunoSEQ multiplex PCR; TCRdb's version includes in-frame clones alone and lacks a portion of them. Altogether about 2.4 million clones are present, around nine tenths being singletons, with the ten largest covering around 0.14%. The chain joins TRBV30 to TRBJ2-5; 9 positions match TRBD1. The J call may not be correct, given that the DNA end is closer to TRBJ2-7. Sequencing was done on a sample of naive CD4+ T cells sorted from blood. Subset noted: CD45RA+ positively selected. This receptor was identified in a man younger than 35 in good health. CDR3: CAWASGTGSSYEQYF. CDR3 nucleotide sequence: TGTGCCTGGGCCTCCGGGACAGGGAGCTCCTACGAGCAGTACTTC.